This is a list of T cell receptor beta chains from one sample in a study of T cells after yellow fever vaccination. MiXCR was run by TCRdb on the 5' RACE reads, yielding one entry per CDR3 protein. Among about 130,000 distinct CDR3 sequences, about 8.2% were seen once, and the ten largest hold less than 40%. The sample was CD8+ T cells sorted from PBMCs, taken on the day of the yellow fever booster vaccination. The receptors were gathered from a man aged 18-30 years who received the YFV17D yellow fever vaccine. The CDR3 runs from the conserved cysteine through the conserved F or W. The order of the fields is D gene, clone size, V gene, J gene, CDR3 DNA, CDR3 protein. D genes are given only for firm matches. The size entry is marked missing in some rows and otherwise reads once, few, many or a size class.

d_gene: TRBD2; abundance: many; v_gene: TRBV7-3; j_gene: TRBJ2-1; CDR3nt: TGTGCCAGCAGCTCGACTAGCGGATCATCCTACAATGAGCAGTTCTTC; CDR3aa: CASSSTSGSSYNEQFF
d_gene: NA; abundance: NA; v_gene: TRBV21-1; j_gene: TRBJ2-4; CDR3nt: TGTGCCAGCAGCAAAGAGGCAGATAGGGACAGGGGCACCGTAGCCAAAAACATTCAGTACTTC; CDR3aa: CASSKEADRDRGTVAKNIQYF
d_gene: NA; abundance: NA; v_gene: TRBV6-5; j_gene: TRBJ2-2; CDR3nt: TGTGCCACCTGTTGTATAGGGAACACCGGGGAGCTGTTTTTT; CDR3aa: CATCCIGNTGELFF
d_gene: TRBD1; abundance: many; v_gene: TRBV2; j_gene: TRBJ2-6; CDR3nt: TGTGCCGTCTTTGGGACAGGGCTTTATGGGGCCAACGTCCTGACTTTC; CDR3aa: CAVFGTGLYGANVLTF
d_gene: TRBD2; abundance: NA; v_gene: TRBV2; j_gene: TRBJ2-3; CDR3nt: TGTGCCAGCCACCTCGGGCCTAGCGGGGGACACACAGATACGCAGTATTTT; CDR3aa: CASHLGPSGGHTDTQYF
d_gene: TRBD2; abundance: many; v_gene: TRBV6-2/TRBV6-3; j_gene: TRBJ2-2; CDR3nt: TGTGCCAGCAGTTACTCGTTGCGGGGGGCCGCGAACACCGGGGAGCTGTTTTTT; CDR3aa: CASSYSLRGAANTGELFF
d_gene: TRBD1; abundance: few; v_gene: TRBV12-5; j_gene: TRBJ1-2; CDR3nt: TGTGCTAGTGGTTTGACGACAGGGGACTATGGCTACACCTTC; CDR3aa: CASGLTTGDYGYTF
d_gene: NA; abundance: NA; v_gene: TRBV5-4; j_gene: TRBJ1-4; CDR3nt: TGTGCCAGCAGCTTGGCGGGGGCAGGGTATGAAAAACTGTTTTTT; CDR3aa: CASSLAGAGYEKLFF
d_gene: TRBD2; abundance: few; v_gene: TRBV27; j_gene: TRBJ2-1; CDR3nt: TGTGCCAGCAGGGCGACTAGCGGGGGGTACAATGAGCAGTTCTTC; CDR3aa: CASRATSGGYNEQFF
d_gene: NA; abundance: NA; v_gene: TRBV4-1; j_gene: TRBJ1-2; CDR3nt: TGCGCCAGCAGCCCCCCGGGTCTTAACTATGGCTACACCTTC; CDR3aa: CASSPPGLNYGYTF
d_gene: TRBD1; abundance: many; v_gene: TRBV19; j_gene: TRBJ1-2; CDR3nt: TGTGCCGTACACTCCGGGACAGGGTACGGCTACACCTTC; CDR3aa: CAVHSGTGYGYTF